Below are 11 T cell receptor beta chains sequenced from a single sample in a study of regulatory T cells in long-lasting Graves disease. Through Arm-PCR of CDR3 regions and iRepertoire HTBI primers, TCR beta libraries were built. MiXCR, run by TCRdb on the multiplex PCR reads, gives a single entry per CDR3 protein. Of approximately 440,000 distinct CDR3 sequences in the sample, roughly 16% were seen once. Time point in this sample: newly diagnosed GD, antithyroid drugs for less than 3 months. PBMC-extracted RNA yielded the TCR library. Separately, the same data were catalogued under a study of T cells in Graves' hyperthyroidism and ophthalmopathy.

The sample in question was peripheral blood mononuclear cells (PBMCs), obtained at new diagnosis, from a patient treated with antithyroid drugs. These receptors all stem from a man aged 35-49 years with Graves disease.

At least ten counts were recorded for this clonotype. V gene TRBV11-2 combines with J gene TRBJ2-3, with D perhaps TRBD2 (5 bases). The CDR3 is made up of 15 amino acids. Germline assignment: CDR1 SGHAT and CDR2 FQNNGV. Deletions cut 5 bases from V and 0 bases from J, with 12 bases between. The CDR3 reads CASSPSGFSTDTQYF. For the CDR3, the DNA is TGTGCCAGCAGCCCGAGCGGTTTTAGCACAGATACGCAGTATTTT.

This clonotype came up many times. The chain carries TRBV2 and TRBJ2-4; D not certain. This CDR3 comprises 13 residues. V gave up 0 bases and J gave up 9 bases, with 9 bases separating them. Germline CDR1 reads SNHLY; CDR2 reads FYNNEI. CDR3 coding DNA: TGTGCCAGCAGTGAAGCAGTGGTAGGCATTCAGTACTTC. Its protein is CASSEAVVGIQYF.

Regarding this clonotype: A read error is possible here, since a much larger clone lies one base away. The chain recombines TRBV28 with TRBJ1-2, with D possibly being TRBD1 (5 bases). The germline V gene has CDR1 MDHEN and CDR2 SYDVKM. The CDR3 runs 13 residues. CDR3 loop: CASSPRRGYGFTF. CDR3 coding DNA: TGTGCCAGCAGCCCGCGTAGGGGTTACGGCTTCACCTTC.

This clonotype came up many times. The chain is built from TRBV11-3 and TRBJ2-7, with D possibly being TRBD2 (6 bases). Trimming took 1 base from V and 5 from J, leaving 9 bases between them. In germline, CDR1 is SGHNT, CDR2 YENEEA. The CDR3 extends over 13 amino acids. CDR3 sequence reads: CASSLAGSHEQYF. The CDR3 region has the DNA TGTGCCAGCAGCTTAGCCGGGAGTCACGAGCAGTACTTC.

This clonotype was counted a few times. This rearrangement joins TRBV5-4 to TRBJ2-7, with D possibly called TRBD1 or TRBD2 (5 bases each). The CDR3 has 14 amino acids. Per the germline V gene, CDR1 is SGHNT and CDR2 is YYREEE (reference sequence). V dropped 4 bases and J dropped 3 bases, with 14 bases sitting between them. The CDR3 here is CASSLGTPGYEQYF. The CDR3 DNA sequence: TGTGCCAGCAGCCTCGGGACCCCCGGCTACGAGCAGTACTTC. The entire variable domain, with the rest obtained from reference TRBV5-4 and TRBJ2-7, is as follows: ETGVTQSPTHLIKTRGQQVTLRCSSQSGHNTVSWYQQALGQGPQFIFQYYREEENGRGNFPPRFSGLQFPNYSSELNVNALELDDSALYLCASSLGTPGYEQYFGPGTRLTVT.

This clonotype was recorded at least ten times. The chain uses TRBV2 and TRBJ2-1; 13 positions match TRBD2. CDR3 length: 15 amino acids. Trimming at V came to 6 bases and at J to 9 bases, leaving 8 bases not matched to a gene. Per germline, CDR1 SNHLY and CDR2 FYNNEI. The CDR3 DNA is TGTGCCAGCAGGGGGGGACTAGCGGGATTCTTTGAGCAGTTCTTC. Residues: CASRGGLAGFFEQFF.

The rearrangement joins TRBV20-1 to TRBJ2-7, with 11 positions matching TRBD2. Germline loops: CDR1 DFQATT, CDR2 SNEGSKA (reference sequence). Trimming at V came to 5 bases and at J to 3 bases, leaving 9 bases not matched to a gene. The CDR3 is 15 residues long. CDR3 sequence (DNA): TGCAGTGCTGAATTTCCTAGCGGGAGGTTCTACGAGCAGTACTTC. Its translation is CSAEFPSGRFYEQYF.

The chain joins TRBV30 to TRBJ1-5; TRBD1 matches 7 bases. Germline V gene data show CDR1 as GTSNPN and CDR2 as SVGIG (reference sequence). The CDR3 has 14 amino acids. The ends lost 5 bases at V and 3 bases at J; junction bases unmatched: 7. For the CDR3, the DNA is TGTGCCTGGGCCTACAGGGGAAACAATCAGCCCCAGCATTTT. This translates into CAWAYRGNNQPQHF.

The chain links TRBV7-8 to TRBJ2-1; TRBD1 matches at 12 bases. V shed 5 bases and J 9 bases; nucleotides not matched to a gene: 11. The germline CDR1 and CDR2 sequences are SGHVS and FQNEAQ. CDR3 length: 16 residues. The CDR3 here is CASSRPRDRGLGEQFF. As DNA, the CDR3 is TGTGCCAGCAGCCGTCCCCGGGACAGGGGGCTGGGTGAGCAGTTCTTC.

This clonotype was picked up many times. The chain carries TRBV3-1 and TRBJ1-1; D is perhaps TRBD1 (6 bases). The V and J ends lost 0 bases and 10 bases respectively, with 12 bases between them. This CDR3 has 13 residues. Germline CDR1 LGHDT, CDR2 YNNKEL (reference sequence). Here the CDR3 reads CASSQDRGFGAFF. For the CDR3, the DNA is TGTGCCAGCAGCCAAGACAGGGGATTTGGAGCTTTCTTT.

The chain links TRBV11-2 to TRBJ1-5; D is possibly TRBD1 (5 bases). Germline-derived CDR1 and CDR2 are SGHAT and FQNNGV. The ends were cut back, 2 bases at V and 10 bases at J, with 12 bases in the middle. The length of the CDR3 is 13 residues. CDR3 sequence reads: CASSLQGGRPQHF. The CDR3 DNA sequence: TGTGCCAGCAGCTTACAGGGAGGTCGCCCCCAGCATTTT.